This T cell receptor beta chain was found in a study of T cell changes during pregnancy in multiple sclerosis. The data were produced by immunoSEQ multiplex PCR, yet TCRdb's version contains in-frame clones alone and is incomplete. The sample lists about 60,000 clones; roughly 87% were seen once. The length of the CDR3 is 14 residues. CDR1 is MNHEY, CDR2 SVGAGI, per germline. This sequence was found in a female donor in good health, enrolled as a control in a pregnancy study. The sample here was peripheral blood, taken in the second trimester of pregnancy. The V gene is TRBV6-5, the J gene TRBJ2-5, with D possibly matching TRBD2 (6 bases). Matching the DNA end better, TRBJ2-7 makes the J call doubtful. CDR3 nucleotide sequence: TGTGCCAGCAGTGCCGGGACTGGGACCTACGAGCAGTACTTC. Amino acid sequence: CASSAGTGTYEQYF.